The rows below give T cell receptor beta chains drawn from one sample of a study of beta chain features in type 1 diabetes. Assay: immunoSEQ multiplex PCR; the TCRdb copy retains only in-frame clones and omits some. This sample has 200,000 to 250,000 clones, with around 9.9% found just once. The sequencing sample was made of central memory CD4+ T cells from blood. The receptor set was obtained from a man aged 18 to 30 in good health. The CDR3 runs from the conserved cysteine through the conserved F or W. D genes are given only for firm matches. Size is omitted from some rows. Given values are once, few, many or a class for expanded clones.

v_gene	j_gene	abundance	d_gene	CDR3aa	CDR3nt
TRBV7-2	TRBJ2-7	-	TRBD2	CASSLEVPGLAGVAYEQYF	TGTGCCAGCAGCTTAGAGGTCCCAGGACTAGCGGGAGTTGCTTACGAGCAGTACTTC
TRBV25-1	TRBJ2-2	-	TRBD1	CASSVLGQGNTGELFF	TGTGCCAGCAGTGTATTGGGACAGGGGAACACCGGGGAGCTGTTTTTT
TRBV5-6	TRBJ1-2	-	-	CASSLGASYGYTF	TGTGCCAGCAGCTTGGGGGCCAGCTATGGCTACACCTTC
TRBV15	TRBJ2-3	-	-	CATSSGADTQYF	TGTGCCACCAGCAGTGGCGCAGATACGCAGTATTTT
TRBV2	TRBJ2-6	many	-	CASSEGTPGSGANVLTF	TGTGCCAGCAGTGAAGGGACCCCAGGTTCTGGGGCCAACGTCCTGACTTTC
TRBV5-1	TRBJ2-3	-	-	CASSLDAGYSTDTQYF	TGCGCCAGCAGCTTGGACGCGGGATATTCAACAGATACGCAGTATTTT
TRBV18	TRBJ2-7	few	-	CASSPGSGRASGYEQYF	TGTGCCAGCTCACCAGGCTCAGGTCGGGCTTCGGGCTACGAGCAGTACTTC
TRBV18	TRBJ2-5	-	-	CASSPSQEETQYF	TGTGCCAGCTCACCAAGCCAGGAAGAGACCCAGTACTTC
TRBV20-1	TRBJ2-1	few	TRBD2	CSARREGEQFF	TGCAGTGCTCGGCGGGAGGGTGAGCAGTTCTTC
TRBV5-1	TRBJ2-5	-	TRBD2	CASSQPAGGPDASSETQYF	TGCGCCAGCAGCCAACCGGCGGGAGGGCCAGACGCATCAAGCGAGACCCAGTACTTC